This is a list of T cell receptor beta chains from one sample in a study of blood T cell repertoires in COVID-19. Some clones are missing from TCRdb's copy, which holds only in-frame ones; the method was immunoSEQ multiplex PCR. Of some 310,000 clones listed, 89% are singletons. The sequencing input was PBMCs or T cells enriched from blood (not recorded which). All receptors derive from a woman aged 25 to 45 who had recovered from COVID-19. The CDR3 runs from the conserved cysteine through the conserved F or W. D genes are given only for firm matches. A clone size is listed for some rows: how often the clone was seen (once, few, many), or a class if it is expanded.

>TRBV7-3|-|TRBD2|TRBJ2-1
TGTGCCAGCAGCCGGACTAGATTGGGCGAGCAGTTCTTC
CASSRTRLGEQFF
>TRBV28|-|-|TRBJ2-7
TGTGCCAGCGGCCGACACTTAACGTACGGTGAGCAGTACTTC
CASGRHLTYGEQYF
>TRBV7-2|-|TRBD1|TRBJ1-4
TGTGCCAGCAGCTTCTCAGGGGGCTCAGCTAATGAAAAACTGTTTTTT
CASSFSGGSANEKLFF
>TRBV9|once|TRBD1|TRBJ2-7
TGTGCCAGCAGCACCGGGACAGCCTACGAGCAGTACTTC
CASSTGTAYEQYF
>TRBV11-2|-|TRBD1|TRBJ2-3
TGTGCCAGCAGCTTAGTGAGGGACAGGAACTCTTATTTCACAGATACGCAGTATTTT
CASSLVRDRNSYFTDTQYF
>TRBV7-9|-|-|TRBJ2-7
TGTGCCAGCAGCTCCGGACGGGGGAATTCCGAGCAGTACTTC
CASSSGRGNSEQYF
>TRBV19|-|TRBD1|TRBJ1-5
TGTGCCAGTAGTATCCCCCAGGGGGATCAGCCCCAGCATTTT
CASSIPQGDQPQHF
>TRBV5-1|-|-|TRBJ2-1
TGCGCCAGCAGCTCAGGGGGGTATGAGCAGTTCTTC
CASSSGGYEQFF
>TRBV3-1/TRBV3-2|-|-|TRBJ2-2
TGTGCCAGCAGCCAAGGTACAGGAACCGGGGAGCTGTTTTTT
CASSQGTGTGELFF
>TRBV5-1|-|-|TRBJ1-2
TGCGCCAGCAGCTTGGATCCGGGGGACTATGGCTACACCTTC
CASSLDPGDYGYTF
>TRBV12-3/TRBV12-4|-|-|TRBJ2-7
TGTGCCAGCAGTTTAGGAGACGGGTTGTTGCAGTACTTC
CASSLGDGLLQYF
>TRBV9|-|TRBD2|TRBJ2-7
TGTGCCAGCAGCGTAGGACTAGCGGGAGACTACGAGCAGTACTTC
CASSVGLAGDYEQYF
>TRBV27|-|-|TRBJ1-2
TGTGCCAGCAGCCCGGACAGAGCGTATGGCTACACCTTC
CASSPDRAYGYTF
>TRBV5-6|-|-|TRBJ1-1
TGTGCCAGCAGCTTCGTCAGGGCCAACATGAACACTGAAGCTTTCTTT
CASSFVRANMNTEAFF
>TRBV7-9|-|TRBD2|TRBJ2-3
TGTGCCAGCAGCTTACTAGCGGGAGGCCTCCCAAGGGAAGATACGCAGTATTTT
CASSLLAGGLPREDTQYF
>TRBV27|-|TRBD1|TRBJ2-7
TGTGCCAGCAGAGGACAGGGGACCTCCTACGAGCAGTACTTC
CASRGQGTSYEQYF
>TRBV12-3/TRBV12-4|-|-|TRBJ2-2
TGTGCCAGCAGCCCACAGACCGGGGAGCTGTTTTTT
CASSPQTGELFF
>TRBV3-1/TRBV3-2|-|-|TRBJ2-1
TGTGCCAGCAGCCAAGTCGTTAAAAATGAGCAGTTCTTC
CASSQVVKNEQFF
>TRBV28|-|TRBD1|TRBJ1-2
TGTGCCAGCACCAACTCCGACAGGGGGATTTATGGCTACACCTTC
CASTNSDRGIYGYTF
>TRBV5-1|-|TRBD1|TRBJ2-5
TGCGCCAGCAGACCTACAGGGGTAGGAGAGACCCAGTACTTC
CASRPTGVGETQYF
>TRBV28|-|TRBD2|TRBJ2-7
TGTGCCAGCACGGGGGGAAACGAGCAGTACTTC
CASTGGNEQYF
>TRBV7-9|-|-|TRBJ2-7
TGTGCCAGCAGCACGAAAGTCGGTTTCCTCTACGAGCAGTACTTC
CASSTKVGFLYEQYF
>TRBV4-1|-|TRBD2|TRBJ2-7
TGCGCCAGCAGTAGTGTTTTAGTGGGGCCCTACGAGCGGGGGCAGTACTTC
CASSSVLVGPYERGQYF
>TRBV4-1|-|-|TRBJ2-1
TGCGCCAGCAGCCAAGATCAGACAGAGTACAATGAGCAGTTCTTC
CASSQDQTEYNEQFF
>TRBV5-6|-|-|TRBJ2-3
TGTGCCAGCAGCTTGTTGTTAGAGGGCACAGATACGCAGTATTTT
CASSLLLEGTDTQYF
>TRBV28|-|TRBD1|TRBJ2-7
TGTGCCAGCAGTTCGGGACAGGACTACGAGCAGTACTTC
CASSSGQDYEQYF
>TRBV6-2/TRBV6-3|-|-|TRBJ1-1
TGTGCCAGCAGCAGTTATGGACAGATGAACACTGAAGCTTTCTTT
CASSSYGQMNTEAFF
>TRBV11-2|-|-|TRBJ2-3
TGTGCCAGCAGCAACTTAAACAGAGATACGCAGTATTTT
CASSNLNRDTQYF
>TRBV9|-|-|TRBJ1-1
TGTGCCAGCAGCGTAGGGGTGGGGCCGATGAACACTGAAGCTTTCTTT
CASSVGVGPMNTEAFF
>TRBV18|-|TRBD2|TRBJ2-5
TGTGCCAGCTCACCTTCAGCGGGATTCCTAGCGGGAGGTACCAGGGAGGAGACCCAGTACTTC
CASSPSAGFLAGGTREETQYF
>TRBV7-2|few|TRBD1|TRBJ2-7
TGTGCCAGCAGCTTAGCACAGGGGGCTGTGAAGCAGTACTTC
CASSLAQGAVKQYF
>TRBV5-1|-|-|TRBJ2-7
TGCGCCAGCAGCTTTCCGACCGGAGGGTTGTACGAGCAGTACTTC
CASSFPTGGLYEQYF